This T cell receptor (beta chain) was sequenced during a study of T cells in Graves' hyperthyroidism and ophthalmopathy. Study observations and caveats: Ophthalmopathy and stable hyperthyroidism were told apart by a 13 V-J model. Most thyroid clonotypes with frequency above 0.001 were detected in blood.

J gave up 0 bases and V 6 bases, and 7 bases lay outside the gene matches. This CDR3 comprises 15 residues. Germline V gene sequence: CDR1 MNHEY, CDR2 SVGEGT. Amplification targeted TCR beta CDR3 regions from RNA transcripts. TCR CDR3 regions were first amplified by RT-PCR with HTBI primers. One entry per CDR3 protein, called by TCRdb with MiXCR from the multiplex PCR reads. The table shows around 300,000 distinct CDR3 sequences, with roughly 13% occurring only once. This clonotype was seen at least ten times. The antigen is undetermined. Patients aged 18 to 65 with hyperthyroidism were newly diagnosed, with duration under 2 months. The PBMCs were taken from about 9.7 ml of fresh peripheral blood.

This clonotype was obtained from a woman under 40 with Graves' hyperthyroidism that later progressed to Graves' ophthalmopathy. Sequenced: blood. J is TRBJ2-7 and V is TRBV6-2 or TRBV6-3, with TRBD1 identical over 8 bases. Written as DNA, the CDR3 is TGTGCCAGCAGCCCGGACAGGGTGAGCTCCTACGAGCAGTACTTC. Translating gives CASSPDRVSSYEQYF.